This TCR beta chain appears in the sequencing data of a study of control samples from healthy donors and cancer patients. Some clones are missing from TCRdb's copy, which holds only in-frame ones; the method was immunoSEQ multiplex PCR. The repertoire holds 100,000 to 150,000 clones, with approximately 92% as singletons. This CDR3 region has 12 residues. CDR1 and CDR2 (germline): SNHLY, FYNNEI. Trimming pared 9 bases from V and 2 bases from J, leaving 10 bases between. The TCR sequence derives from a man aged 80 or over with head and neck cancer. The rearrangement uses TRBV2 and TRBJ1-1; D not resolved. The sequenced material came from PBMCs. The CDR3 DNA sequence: TGTGCCAGTTTCCGCGTAAACACTGAAGCTTTCTTT. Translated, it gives CASFRVNTEAFF.